The rows below give T cell receptor beta chains drawn from one sample of a study of shared clonotypes between healthy human individuals. Sequenced by immunoSEQ multiplex PCR; TCRdb stores in-frame clones only, minus some. The sample contains some 1 million clones, around 74% of which appear only once. Specimen: memory CD4+ T cells sorted from blood. The receptors were gathered from a man aged 18 to 30 in good health. The CDR3 runs from the conserved cysteine through the conserved F or W. A D gene is named only where the DNA matches it firmly.

d_call | v_call | cdr3_aa
. | TRBV7-2 | CASSLDYGADEKLFF
TRBD2 | TRBV2 | CASSGGRGGTDTQYF
. | TRBV27 | CASSLPTIPTDTQYF
. | TRBV4-1 | CASSQGDGSSYEQYF
. | TRBV18 | CASSPREEDGYTF
. | TRBV19 | CASSIDLSRGAQYF
TRBD1 | TRBV28 | CATSGGTNEKLFF
. | TRBV2 | CASSAQGGGGEKLFF
TRBD1 | TRBV5-1 | CASSLSGTGWEKQYF
TRBD2 | TRBV7-2 | CASSLSGMGPYEQYF
. | TRBV6-8 | CASHWFLQVANTGELFF
TRBD1 | TRBV28 | CASSTGGQGSGNTIYF
. | TRBV6-4 | CASSGKDRLPGGVRYEQYF
. | TRBV7-8 | CASSRPGTGEQYF
. | TRBV11-2 | CASSLEAGSYEQYF
TRBD1 | TRBV6-5 | CAVTDRGSYEQYF
. | TRBV29-1 | CSATPRRVPETQYF
. | TRBV4-1 | CASNESGSSGYTF
. | TRBV5-1 | CASQRAPSQDTQYF
. | TRBV27 | CARRTGEGNTIYF